Each of the 6 T cell receptor beta chains below was sequenced from the same sample in a study of shared clonotypes between healthy human individuals. The method was immunoSEQ multiplex PCR; TCRdb's version includes in-frame clones alone and lacks a portion of them. The sample holds hundreds of thousands of clones, approximately 73% seen once. Sequencing was done on a sample of memory CD4+ T cells sorted from blood. The sample's subset: CD45RA-negative fraction. Source of these receptors: a young woman in good health.

The CDR3 protein is CASSWAGGGTEAFF. The DNA for the CDR3 is TGTGCCAGCAGCTGGGCGGGCGGGGGCACTGAAGCTTTCTTT. The chain couples TRBV5-6 to TRBJ1-1, with D possibly being TRBD1 (5 bases). Germline V gene sequence: CDR1 SGHDT, CDR2 YYEEEE. This CDR3 spans 14 amino acids. V was cut by 3 bases and J by 4 bases, with 13 bases left in between.

The rearrangement joins TRBV28 to TRBJ2-2; 11 positions agree with TRBD1. Germline CDR1 reads MDHEN; CDR2 reads SYDVKM. V trimming: 5 bases; J trimming: 5 bases; junction bases outside the gene matches: 7. The CDR3 sequence is 16 residues long. In DNA form, the CDR3 reads TGTGCCAGCAGTCGCCCGGGACAGGGGGATACCGGGGAGCTGTTTTTT. It specifies CASSRPGQGDTGELFF.

This chain links TRBV5-1 with TRBJ2-7; D not certain. Trimming took off 5 bases at V and 2 bases at J, with 20 bases between the two ends. The V gene's germline CDR1 is SGHRS and CDR2 YFSETQ. The CDR3 runs to 16 residues. The CDR3 DNA reads as TGCGCCAGCAGAGAGGCTATAGGGAACACCCCCTACGAGCAGTACTTC. Protein product: CASREAIGNTPYEQYF.

The chain joins TRBV5-1 to TRBJ1-2; the match to TRBD1 covers 9 bases. Germline V gene lookup returns CDR1 SGHRS and CDR2 YFSETQ. V dropped 0 bases and J dropped 8; count of bases not matched to a gene: 5. The CDR3 consists of 14 residues. The CDR3 protein is CASSLGTGDVGYTF. CDR3 coding DNA: TGCGCCAGCAGCTTGGGGACAGGGGATGTCGGCTACACCTTC.

The chain links TRBV7-9 to TRBJ2-3; D gene unclear. Trimming took off 0 bases at V and 2 bases at J, with 12 bases between the two ends. The CDR3 contains 16 residues. The germline gives CDR1 SEHNR, CDR2 FQNEAQ (reference sequence). The CDR3 spells CASSLAAAQYTDTQYF. CDR3 bases: TGTGCCAGCAGCTTAGCGGCGGCTCAATACACAGATACGCAGTATTTT.

The chain combines TRBV14 with TRBJ1-2, with D uncertain. V dropped 2 bases and J dropped 4 bases, with 11 bases sitting between them. This CDR3 region has 14 residues. Germline assignment: CDR1 SGHDN and CDR2 FVKESK. The CDR3 DNA sequence: TGTGCCAGCAGCCAACGGACCGTGGGCTATGGCTACACCTTC. As protein: CASSQRTVGYGYTF.